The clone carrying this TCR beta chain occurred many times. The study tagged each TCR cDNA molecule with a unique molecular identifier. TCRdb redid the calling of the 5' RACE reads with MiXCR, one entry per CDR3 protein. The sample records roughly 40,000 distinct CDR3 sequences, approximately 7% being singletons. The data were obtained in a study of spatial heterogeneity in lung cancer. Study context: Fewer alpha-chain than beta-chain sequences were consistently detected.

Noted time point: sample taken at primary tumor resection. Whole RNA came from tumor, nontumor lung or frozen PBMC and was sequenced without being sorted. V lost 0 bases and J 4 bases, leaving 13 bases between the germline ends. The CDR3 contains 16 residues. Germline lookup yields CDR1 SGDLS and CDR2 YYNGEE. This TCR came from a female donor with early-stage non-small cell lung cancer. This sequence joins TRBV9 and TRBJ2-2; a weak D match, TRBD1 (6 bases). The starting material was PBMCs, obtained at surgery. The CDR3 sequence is CASSVGMDSLTGELFF. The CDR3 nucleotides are TGTGCCAGCAGCGTAGGAATGGACAGCCTCACCGGGGAGCTGTTTTTT. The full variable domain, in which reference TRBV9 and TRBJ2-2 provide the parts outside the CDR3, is DSGVTQTPKHLITATGQRVTLRCSPRSGDLSVYWYQQSLDQGLQFLIQYYNGEERAKGNILERFSAQQFPDLHSELNLSSLELGDSALYFCASSVGMDSLTGELFFGEGSRLTVL.